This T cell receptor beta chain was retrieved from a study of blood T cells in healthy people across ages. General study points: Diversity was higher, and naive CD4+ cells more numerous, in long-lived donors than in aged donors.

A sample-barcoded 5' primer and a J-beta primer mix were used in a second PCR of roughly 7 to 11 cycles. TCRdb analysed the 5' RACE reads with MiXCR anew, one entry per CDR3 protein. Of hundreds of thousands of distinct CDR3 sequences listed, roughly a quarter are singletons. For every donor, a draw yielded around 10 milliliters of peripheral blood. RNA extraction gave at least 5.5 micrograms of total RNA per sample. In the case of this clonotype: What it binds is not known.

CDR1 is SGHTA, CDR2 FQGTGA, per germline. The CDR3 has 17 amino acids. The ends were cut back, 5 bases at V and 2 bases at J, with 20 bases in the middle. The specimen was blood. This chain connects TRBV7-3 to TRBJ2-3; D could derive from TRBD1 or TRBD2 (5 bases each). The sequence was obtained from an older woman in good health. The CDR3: CASSPRRRGEITDTQYF. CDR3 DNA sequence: TGTGCCAGCAGCCCTCGGCGGAGAGGGGAAATCACAGATACGCAGTATTTT.